The clone carrying this T cell receptor beta chain was recorded many times. Its target is unknown. This entry is derived from a study of T cells in Graves' hyperthyroidism and ophthalmopathy. Background on the study: Peripheral blood was drawn at first diagnosis, prior to all treatment. Study conclusions and caveats: The model predicted ophthalmopathy a median roughly 6.3 months before onset. In the blood, most expanded thyroid clonotypes above 0.001 appeared as well.

Not enrolled were patients with uncontrolled infection, other autoimmune disease, pregnancy or lactation. The TCR beta CDR3 regions underwent amplification using RNA transcripts as the source. A set of HTBI primers served as the primers for a first-round RT-PCR of the TCR CDR3. MiXCR was run by TCRdb on the multiplex PCR reads, yielding one entry per CDR3 protein. The sample consists of around 340,000 distinct CDR3 sequences, 15% to 20% of them appearing once. The sequencing input was blood. The source of this sequence is a woman aged 40-49 years with Graves' ophthalmopathy.

The CDR3 DNA reads TGTGCCAGCAGTTCAACAGGGGGGCCGAACACTGAAGCTTTCTTT. Translated: CASSSTGGPNTEAFF. The V gene is TRBV12-3 or TRBV12-4, the J gene TRBJ1-1, with TRBD1 matching 8 bases. CDR3 size: 15 residues. Losses at the gene ends were 4 bases for V and 1 base for J; bases not matched to a gene: 5.